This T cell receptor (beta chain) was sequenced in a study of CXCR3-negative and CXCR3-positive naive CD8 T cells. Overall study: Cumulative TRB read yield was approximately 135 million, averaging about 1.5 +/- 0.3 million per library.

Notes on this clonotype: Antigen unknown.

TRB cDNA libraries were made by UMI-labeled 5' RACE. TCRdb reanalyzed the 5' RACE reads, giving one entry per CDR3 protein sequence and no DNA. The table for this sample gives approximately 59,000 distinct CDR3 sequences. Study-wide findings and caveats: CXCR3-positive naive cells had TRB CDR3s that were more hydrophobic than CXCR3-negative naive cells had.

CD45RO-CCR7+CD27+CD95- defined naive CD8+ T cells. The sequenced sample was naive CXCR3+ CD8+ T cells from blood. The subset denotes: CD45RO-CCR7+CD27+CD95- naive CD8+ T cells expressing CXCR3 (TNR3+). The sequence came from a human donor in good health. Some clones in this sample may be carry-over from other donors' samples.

CDR3 region: CASRGAGDSNQPQHF. The chain employs TRBV27 and TRBJ1-5; the TRBD1 assignment by TCRdb is unverifiable without DNA. The germline gives CDR1 MNHEY, CDR2 SMNVEV (reference sequence). The CDR3 is made up of 15 amino acids.